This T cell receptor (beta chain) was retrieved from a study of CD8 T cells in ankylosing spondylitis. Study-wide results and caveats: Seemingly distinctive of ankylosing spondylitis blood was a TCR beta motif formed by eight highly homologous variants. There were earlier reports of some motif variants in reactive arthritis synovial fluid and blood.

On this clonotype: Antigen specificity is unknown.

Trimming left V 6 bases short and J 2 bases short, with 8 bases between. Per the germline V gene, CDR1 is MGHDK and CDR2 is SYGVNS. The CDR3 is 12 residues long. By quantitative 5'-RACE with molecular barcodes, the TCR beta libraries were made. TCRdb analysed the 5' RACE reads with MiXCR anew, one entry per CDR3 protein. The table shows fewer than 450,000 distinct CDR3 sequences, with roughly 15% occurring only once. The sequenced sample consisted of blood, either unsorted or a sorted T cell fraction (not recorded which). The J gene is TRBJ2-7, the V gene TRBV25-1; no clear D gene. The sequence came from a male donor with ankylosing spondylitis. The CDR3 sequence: CASRNTAYEQYF. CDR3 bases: TGTGCCAGCAGGAACACCGCCTACGAGCAGTACTTC.